This T cell receptor (beta chain) was sequenced during a study of blood T cell repertoires in COVID-19. Study summary: COVID-19 samples collected from the United States, Italy and Spain covered acute and convalescent phases.

Participants spanned ages roughly 18 to 95 years and resided in around 25 US areas. Clones were sequenced by immunoSEQ multiplex PCR, and TCRdb holds only the in-frame ones, with some missing. The table has 250,000 to 300,000 clones, 88% seen once. The length of the CDR3 is 15 residues. The germline CDR1 and CDR2 sequences are KGHSH and LQKENI. The ends lost 2 bases at V and 5 bases at J; junction bases unmatched: 6. Sequencing was carried out using PBMCs or T cells enriched from blood (not recorded which). The chain employs TRBV18 and TRBJ1-1; 9 bases are a match to TRBD1. The TCR was taken from a woman aged 60-75 years in a cohort exposed to, infected with or recovered from COVID-19 (not recorded which). The CDR3 nucleotides are TGTGCCAGCTCACCATCGACAGGGGGTCAGACTGAAGCTTTCTTT. It yields the protein CASSPSTGGQTEAFF.